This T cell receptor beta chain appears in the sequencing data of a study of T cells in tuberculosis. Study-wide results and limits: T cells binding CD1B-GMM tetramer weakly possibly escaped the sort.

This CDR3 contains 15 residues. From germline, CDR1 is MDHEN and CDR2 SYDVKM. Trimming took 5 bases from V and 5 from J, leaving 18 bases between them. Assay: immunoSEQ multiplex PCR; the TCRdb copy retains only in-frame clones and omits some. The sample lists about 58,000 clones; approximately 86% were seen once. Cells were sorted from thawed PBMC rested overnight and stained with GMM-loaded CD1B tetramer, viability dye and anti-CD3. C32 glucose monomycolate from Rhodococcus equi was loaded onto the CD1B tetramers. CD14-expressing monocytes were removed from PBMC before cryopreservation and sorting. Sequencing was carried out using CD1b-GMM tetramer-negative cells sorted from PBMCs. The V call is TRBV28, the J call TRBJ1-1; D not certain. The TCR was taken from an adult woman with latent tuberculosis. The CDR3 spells CASSPIAWEVTEAFF. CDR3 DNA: TGTGCCAGCAGTCCCATCGCGTGGGAGGTGACTGAAGCTTTCTTT.